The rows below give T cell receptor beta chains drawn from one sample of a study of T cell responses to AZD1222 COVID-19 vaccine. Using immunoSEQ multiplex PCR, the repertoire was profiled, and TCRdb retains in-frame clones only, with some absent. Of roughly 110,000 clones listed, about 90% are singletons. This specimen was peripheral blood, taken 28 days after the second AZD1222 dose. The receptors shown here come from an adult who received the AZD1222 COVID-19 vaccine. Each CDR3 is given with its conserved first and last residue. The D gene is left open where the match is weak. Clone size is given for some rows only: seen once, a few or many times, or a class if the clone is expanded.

CDR3: CASSAGSNQPQHF; DNA: TGTGCCAGCAGCGCCGGGAGCAATCAGCCCCAGCATTTT; V: TRBV5-6; size: .; J: TRBJ1-5; D: .
CDR3: CSVVTGAVEQYF; DNA: TGCAGCGTTGTGACAGGGGCCGTCGAGCAGTACTTC; V: TRBV29-1; size: .; J: TRBJ2-7; D: TRBD1
CDR3: CASSYAVRGYEQYF; DNA: TGTGCCAGCAGTTACGCAGTCAGGGGGTACGAGCAGTACTTC; V: TRBV6-6; size: .; J: TRBJ2-7; D: TRBD1
CDR3: CASSEGFGGGWQPQHF; DNA: TGTGCCAGCAGTGAAGGTTTCGGGGGTGGATGGCAGCCCCAGCATTTT; V: TRBV6-1; size: .; J: TRBJ1-5; D: .
CDR3: CASSQLRDSVSQNSPLHF; DNA: TGTGCCAGCTCCCAACTGAGGGACAGTGTTTCCCAAAATTCACCCCTCCACTTT; V: TRBV18; size: once; J: TRBJ1-6; D: TRBD1
CDR3: CASSPRDEMTQPQHF; DNA: TGTGCCAGCAGCCCCCGGGACGAGATGACCCAGCCCCAGCATTTT; V: TRBV11-3; size: .; J: TRBJ1-5; D: .
CDR3: CASLKKVIKFNEQFF; DNA: TGCGCCAGCCTAAAAAAAGTCATTAAATTCAATGAGCAGTTCTTC; V: TRBV10-2; size: .; J: TRBJ2-1; D: .
CDR3: CASSMRDGNTEAFF; DNA: TGTGCCAGCAGCATGAGGGACGGGAACACTGAAGCTTTCTTT; V: TRBV6-5; size: .; J: TRBJ1-1; D: .
CDR3: CASRSSLMNTEAFF; DNA: TGCGCCAGCAGATCCAGCCTTATGAACACTGAAGCTTTCTTT; V: TRBV5-1; size: .; J: TRBJ1-1; D: .
CDR3: CASSSLDGTNPYF; DNA: TGTGCCAGCAGTTCCCTCGACGGGACTAACCCGTACTTC; V: TRBV27; size: .; J: TRBJ2-7; D: TRBD2
CDR3: CASSISQGGRGYTF; DNA: TGTGCCAGTAGTATCTCACAGGGCGGTCGTGGCTACACCTTC; V: TRBV19; size: .; J: TRBJ1-2; D: .
CDR3: CASTLDRANYGYTF; DNA: TGCGCCAGCACCTTGGACAGAGCTAACTATGGCTACACCTTC; V: TRBV5-1; size: .; J: TRBJ1-2; D: .
CDR3: CASSSSGLAGETQYF; DNA: TGTGCCAGCAGCTCTTCCGGACTAGCGGGAGAGACCCAGTACTTC; V: TRBV5-6; size: once; J: TRBJ2-5; D: TRBD2
CDR3: CATETSGSYNEQFF; DNA: TGTGCCACGGAGACTAGCGGGTCCTACAATGAGCAGTTCTTC; V: TRBV6-5; size: .; J: TRBJ2-1; D: TRBD2
CDR3: CASSEAIYQPQHF; DNA: TGTGCCAGCAGTGAAGCGATATATCAGCCCCAGCATTTT; V: TRBV6-1; size: few; J: TRBJ1-5; D: .
CDR3: CASSGPGQGTGANVLTF; DNA: TGTGCCAGCAGCGGACCGGGACAGGGGACTGGGGCCAACGTCCTGACTTTC; V: TRBV7-9; size: .; J: TRBJ2-6; D: TRBD1
CDR3: CASSPKLGNSSYNEQFF; DNA: TGTGCCAGCAGCCCAAAATTGGGCAATAGCTCCTACAATGAGCAGTTCTTC; V: TRBV7-3; size: .; J: TRBJ2-1; D: .
CDR3: CASTWGLNGEKLFF; DNA: TGTGCCAGCACCTGGGGGCTCAATGGAGAAAAACTGTTTTTT; V: TRBV6-5; size: .; J: TRBJ1-4; D: .
CDR3: CASSSGQRGTEAFF; DNA: TGCGCCAGCAGCTCGGGACAGAGAGGGACTGAAGCTTTCTTT; V: TRBV5-1; size: few; J: TRBJ1-1; D: TRBD1
CDR3: CASSLDRFYGYTF; DNA: TGTGCCAGCAGTTTAGACAGGTTCTATGGCTACACCTTC; V: TRBV12-3/TRBV12-4; size: .; J: TRBJ1-2; D: .
CDR3: CASSSQAATTEAFF; DNA: TGTGCCAGCAGCTCACAGGCGGCGACCACTGAAGCTTTCTTT; V: TRBV9; size: .; J: TRBJ1-1; D: .
CDR3: CASSPDRGYGYTF; DNA: TGTGCCAGCAGTCCCGACAGGGGTTATGGCTACACCTTC; V: TRBV6-5; size: once; J: TRBJ1-2; D: TRBD1
CDR3: CASRGYMNTEAFF; DNA: TGTGCCAGTAGGGGGTATATGAACACTGAAGCTTTCTTT; V: TRBV6-5; size: .; J: TRBJ1-1; D: .
CDR3: CASSARDRGLGNTEAFF; DNA: TGTGCCAGCAGCGCTCGGGACAGGGGACTGGGGAACACTGAAGCTTTCTTT; V: TRBV7-2; size: .; J: TRBJ1-1; D: TRBD1
CDR3: CAWRGELSNQPQHF; DNA: TGTGCCTGGAGGGGAGAACTAAGCAATCAGCCCCAGCATTTT; V: TRBV30; size: .; J: TRBJ1-5; D: .
CDR3: CASSGNSNSPLHF; DNA: TGTGCCAGCTCCGGCAATTCTAATTCACCCCTCCACTTT; V: TRBV6-5; size: .; J: TRBJ1-6; D: .
CDR3: CASSDLVGGGDTQYF; DNA: TGTGCCAGCAGTGATCTCGTGGGAGGGGGAGATACGCAGTATTTT; V: TRBV2; size: .; J: TRBJ2-3; D: .
CDR3: CASSSGTKNTEAFF; DNA: TGTGCCAGCAGCTCCGGGACAAAGAACACTGAAGCTTTCTTT; V: TRBV28; size: once; J: TRBJ1-1; D: .
CDR3: CASSQPPGERGNTIYF; DNA: TGCGCCAGCAGCCAACCCCCAGGGGAGCGTGGAAACACCATATATTTT; V: TRBV4-1; size: .; J: TRBJ1-3; D: .
CDR3: CATSDLRGGGTDTQYF; DNA: TGTGCCACCAGTGATTTGAGAGGAGGTGGCACAGATACGCAGTATTTT; V: TRBV24-1; size: .; J: TRBJ2-3; D: .
CDR3: CASSQRQGLSTGELFF; DNA: TGTGCCAGCAGCCAACGACAGGGGTTAAGCACCGGGGAGCTGTTTTTT; V: TRBV3-1/TRBV3-2; size: .; J: TRBJ2-2; D: TRBD1
CDR3: CASSFPPHGRADEQFF; DNA: TGTGCCAGCAGCTTCCCCCCCCACGGGAGGGCCGATGAGCAGTTCTTC; V: TRBV7-9; size: .; J: TRBJ2-1; D: TRBD2
CDR3: CASSPLSGSGGQLYEQYF; DNA: TGTGCCAGCAGCCCACTCTCGGGGAGCGGGGGGCAACTCTACGAGCAGTACTTC; V: TRBV28; size: medium-sized; J: TRBJ2-7; D: TRBD2
CDR3: CASSLSTGSGNTIYF; DNA: TGTGCCAGCAGCTTATCGACAGGCTCTGGAAACACCATATATTTT; V: TRBV7-9; size: .; J: TRBJ1-3; D: .
CDR3: CASTRTGNTYNEQFF; DNA: TGTGCCAGCACTAGGACAGGGAATACCTACAATGAGCAGTTCTTC; V: TRBV18; size: once; J: TRBJ2-1; D: TRBD1
CDR3: CASSLGSLSGNTIYF; DNA: TGTGCCAGCAGCTTAGGGAGCTTATCTGGAAACACCATATATTTT; V: TRBV7-9; size: once; J: TRBJ1-3; D: .